This passage covers 22 T cell receptor beta chains from one sample sequenced in a study of blood T cell repertoires in COVID-19 (dated by TCRdb to 2018 to 2021). The receptor library was made with the immunoSEQ multiplex PCR assay. TCRdb limited this immuneACCESS table to in-frame rearrangements with V and J called. A share of clones is missing; checked studies link under half to unresolved V genes, and the rest is unexplained. The sample records under 200,000 clones, approximately 90% of which are singletons. Of the sample, roughly 0.56% is held by the ten largest clones. The sequencing input was peripheral blood. The source of these receptors is a man aged 50 to 60 with acute or convalescent COVID-19.

The chain joins TRBV28 to TRBJ1-5; D gene unclear. CDR1 is MDHEN, CDR2 SYDVKM, per germline. Trimming shortened V by 4 bases and J by 6 bases, and 10 bases separated the two germline ends. CDR3 length: 13 residues. The CDR3 nucleotides read TGTGCCAGCAGTTCACCCGAGGGTCAGCCCCAGCATTTT. Translating it yields CASSSPEGQPQHF. The whole variable domain, remainder taken from reference TRBV28 and TRBJ1-5, is DVKVTQSSRYLVKRTGEKVFLECVQDMDHENMFWYRQDPGLGLRLIYFSYDVKMKEKGDIPEGYSVSREKKERFSLILESASTNQTSMYLCASSSPEGQPQHFGDGTRLSIL.

The CDR3 loop is CASRPGTGIQPQHF. CDR3 DNA: TGTGCCAGCAGACCTGGGACAGGGATTCAGCCCCAGCATTTT. The gene calls are TRBV6-2 or TRBV6-3 and TRBJ1-5; 9 nucleotides line up with TRBD1. V was pared by 6 bases and J by 6 bases, with 6 bases of the junction left unmatched. CDR3 length equals 14 residues. In germline, CDR1 is MNHEY, CDR2 SVGEGT.

CDR3 in amino acids: CASRALQVNTEAFF. The CDR3 DNA sequence: TGTGCCAGCAGGGCATTACAAGTGAACACTGAAGCTTTCTTT. The chain combines TRBV27 with TRBJ1-1; no definite D call. The CDR3 covers 14 residues. V shed 6 bases and J shed 0 bases, with 11 bases lying between them. CDR1 MNHEY and CDR2 SMNVEV come from the germline V gene (reference sequence).

The genes are TRBV12-5 and TRBJ1-1, with D uncertain. The CDR3 sequence is 12 residues long. V shed 6 bases and J shed 5 bases, with 10 bases lying between them. Germline V lookup: CDR1 LGHNT, CDR2 FRNRAP. CDR3 loop: CASGPGRTEAFF. The CDR3 coding sequence is TGTGCTAGTGGCCCCGGGAGGACTGAAGCTTTCTTT.

The CDR3 reads CASRTGTGLSYNEQFF. CDR3 coding DNA: TGTGCCAGCAGGACCGGGACAGGACTCTCCTACAATGAGCAGTTCTTC. The chain has TRBV3-1 (or the pseudogene TRBV3-2) and TRBJ2-1, with TRBD1 matching over 8 bases. V trimming: 6 bases; J trimming: 0 bases; junction bases outside the gene matches: 7. Germline V lookup: CDR1 LGHDT, CDR2 YNNKEL (reference sequence). There are 16 residues in the CDR3.

V is TRBV18 and J is TRBJ2-7, with D possibly being TRBD2 (6 bases). With 0 bases removed from V and 2 bases from J, the gap between germline ends came to 14 bases. This CDR3 contains 16 residues. Germline lookup yields CDR1 KGHSH and CDR2 LQKENI. The CDR3: CASSPPRGRVPYEQYF. The CDR3 DNA reads as TGTGCCAGCTCACCACCGCGGGGCAGAGTACCCTACGAGCAGTACTTC.

The chain combines TRBV28 with TRBJ2-1; 9 nucleotides line up with TRBD2. CDR1 MDHEN and CDR2 SYDVKM come from the germline V gene. J was trimmed by 8 bases and V by 5 bases; bases with no gene match: 10. This CDR3 comprises 15 residues. The CDR3 nucleotides are TGTGCCAGCAGTCACCGCGGCGCGGGGGGGCATGAGCAGTTCTTC. Amino acid sequence: CASSHRGAGGHEQFF.

The CDR3 sequence: CATSRQEGSNQPQHF. The DNA for the CDR3 is TGTGCCACCAGCAGACAGGAGGGGAGCAATCAGCCCCAGCATTTT. The V and J genes are TRBV15 and TRBJ1-5, with D possibly being TRBD1 (5 bases). Germline-derived CDR1 and CDR2 are LNHNV and YYDKDF (reference sequence). V was shortened by 2 bases and J by 1 base, with 9 bases between the two germline ends. CDR3 length: 15 residues.

The J gene is TRBJ1-1, the V gene TRBV7-3, with D hard to call. CDR1 SGHTA and CDR2 FQGTGA come from the germline V gene. Trimming left V 2 bases short and J 3 bases short, with 7 bases between. The CDR3 is made up of 13 amino acids. The CDR3 here is CASSLGQYTEAFF. The CDR3, as DNA: TGTGCCAGCAGCTTAGGGCAGTACACTGAAGCTTTCTTT.

The genes are TRBV10-3 and TRBJ2-1; D call uncertain. This CDR3 is built from 15 residues. The germline V gene has CDR1 ENHRY and CDR2 SYGVKD. Trimming shortened V by 4 bases and J by 6 bases, and 16 bases separated the two germline ends. The DNA for the CDR3 is TGTGCCATCAGTGTTAACCAACTCCCCGGCAATGAGCAGTTCTTC. This sequence encodes CAISVNQLPGNEQFF.

This clone was seen once. The rearrangement links TRBV18 to TRBJ1-2, with D maybe TRBD1 (5 bases). The CDR3 consists of 14 residues. Deletions cut 3 bases from V and 7 bases from J, with 15 bases between. Germline V gives CDR1 KGHSH, CDR2 LQKENI. CDR3 residues: CASSPEEGFSGYTF. The CDR3 bases are TGTGCCAGCTCACCCGAGGAGGGGTTTAGTGGCTACACCTTC.

The chain uses TRBV5-1 and TRBJ2-2, with 8 bases lining up with TRBD2. The germline CDR1 and CDR2 sequences are SGHRS and YFSETQ. The ends lost 1 base at V and 1 base at J; junction bases unmatched: 3. The CDR3 runs to 16 residues. CDR3 bases: TGCGCCAGCAGCTTGTTAGCGGGGAGGAACACCGGGGAGCTGTTTTTT. Its translation is CASSLLAGRNTGELFF.

The rearrangement joins TRBV5-1 to TRBJ2-7, with 8 bases aligning to TRBD2. Looked up from germline, CDR1 is SGHRS and CDR2 is YFSETQ. CDR3 size: 16 residues. V trimming: 2 bases; J trimming: 1 base; junction bases outside the gene matches: 8. The CDR3 spells CASSFSGGGRSYEQYF. The CDR3 DNA is TGCGCCAGCAGCTTCTCCGGGGGCGGGAGGTCCTACGAGCAGTACTTC. Based on the CDR3 plus reference TRBV5-1 and TRBJ2-7, the full variable domain is KAGVTQTPRYLIKTRGQQVTLSCSPISGHRSVSWYQQTPGQGLQFLFEYFSETQRNKGNFPGRFSGRQFSNSRSEMNVSTLELGDSALYLCASSFSGGGRSYEQYFGPGTRLTVT.

The V gene is TRBV6-6, the J gene TRBJ2-1, with TRBD2 matching 13 bases. The CDR3 sequence is 15 residues long. V was clipped by 5 bases and J by 7 bases; unmatched bases: 5. Germline V CDR1 and CDR2: MNHNY, SVGAGI (reference sequence). CDR3 region: CASSPGTSGVNEQFF. The CDR3, as DNA: TGTGCCAGCAGTCCGGGGACTAGCGGGGTGAATGAGCAGTTCTTC.

This rearrangement joins TRBV15 to TRBJ1-6, with D unresolved. Germline CDR1 LNHNV, CDR2 YYDKDF (reference sequence). The length of the CDR3 is 15 residues. The V and J ends lost 2 bases and 5 bases respectively, with 10 bases between them. DNA of the CDR3: TGTGCCACCAGCAGACCAGGTTGGGATAATTCACCCCTCCACTTT. This translates into CATSRPGWDNSPLHF.

The chain recombines TRBV18 with TRBJ2-4; D gene uncertain. Trimming pared 0 bases from V and 0 bases from J, leaving 12 bases between. This CDR3 spans 17 amino acids. The germline gives CDR1 KGHSH, CDR2 LQKENI. This CDR3 reads CASSPPLVPVAKNIQYF. CDR3 in DNA: TGTGCCAGCTCACCACCCCTAGTCCCCGTAGCCAAAAACATTCAGTACTTC.

The rearrangement links TRBV18 to TRBJ2-5, with 9 bases aligning to TRBD1. CDR3 length: 13 amino acids. V gave up 4 bases and J gave up 5 bases; unmatched junction bases: 2. The germline gives CDR1 KGHSH, CDR2 LQKENI. The CDR3 loop is CASSLGTGETQYF. In nucleotides, the CDR3 is TGTGCCAGCTCACTCGGGACAGGGGAGACCCAGTACTTC.

This chain connects TRBV10-1 to TRBJ1-6; unclear D gene. The CDR3 covers 16 residues. The germline V and J ends were trimmed by 5 bases and 0 bases, with 11 bases remaining between them. The germline CDR1 and CDR2 sequences are WNHNN and SYGVQD (reference sequence). The CDR3 loop is CASSQTICSYNSPLHF. CDR3 bases: TGCGCCAGCAGTCAGACTATTTGCTCCTATAATTCACCCCTCCACTTT.

This chain connects TRBV5-4 to TRBJ1-5; 8 bases match TRBD1. The CDR3 is made up of 17 amino acids. The germline V gene encodes CDR1 SGHNT and CDR2 YYREEE (reference sequence). The junction had 8 bases not matched to a gene; V was cut back by 0 bases and J by 3 bases. This chain's CDR3 is CASSLVPGGYPNQPQHF. The CDR3 region has the DNA TGTGCCAGCAGCTTGGTGCCAGGGGGCTACCCCAATCAGCCCCAGCATTTT.

The rearrangement joins TRBV7-2 to TRBJ1-2; no clear D gene. V was pared by 5 bases and J by 3 bases, with 13 bases between. The CDR3 covers 14 residues. Germline CDR1 is SGHTA and CDR2 is FQGNSA. This CDR3 reads CASSLRVTHYGYTF. CDR3 DNA sequence: TGTGCCAGCAGCCTCCGCGTGACTCACTATGGCTACACCTTC.

This CDR3 reads CASSFPGNEQFF. CDR3 sequence (DNA): TGTGCCAGCAGCTTCCCGGGGAATGAGCAGTTCTTC. This chain joins TRBV5-8 and TRBJ2-1; a weak D match, TRBD2 (5 bases). The germline V gene encodes CDR1 SGHTS and CDR2 YDEGEE. V was cut by 2 bases and J by 7 bases, with 7 bases left in between. The CDR3 is made up of 12 amino acids.

The chain uses TRBV18 and TRBJ1-1; D perhaps matches TRBD1 (5 bases). Per germline, CDR1 KGHSH and CDR2 LQKENI. V was cut by 4 bases and J by 0 bases, with 12 bases left in between. The CDR3 loop spans 15 amino acids. In nucleotides, the CDR3 is TGTGCCAGCTCACTTCGACAGTACCTGAACACTGAAGCTTTCTTT. Translation gives CASSLRQYLNTEAFF.